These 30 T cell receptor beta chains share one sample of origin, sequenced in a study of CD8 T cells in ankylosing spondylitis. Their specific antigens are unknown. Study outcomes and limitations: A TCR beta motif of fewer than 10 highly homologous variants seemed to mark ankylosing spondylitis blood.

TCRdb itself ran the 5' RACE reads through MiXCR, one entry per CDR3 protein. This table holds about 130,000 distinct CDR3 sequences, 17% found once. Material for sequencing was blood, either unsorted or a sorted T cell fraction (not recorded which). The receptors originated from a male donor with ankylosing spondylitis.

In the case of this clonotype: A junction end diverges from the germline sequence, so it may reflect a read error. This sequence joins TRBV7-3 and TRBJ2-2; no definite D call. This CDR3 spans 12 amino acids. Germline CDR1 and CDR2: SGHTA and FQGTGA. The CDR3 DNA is TGTGCCAGCAGCGACTTCTCCGGGCAGCTGTTTTTT. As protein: CASSDFSGQLFF.

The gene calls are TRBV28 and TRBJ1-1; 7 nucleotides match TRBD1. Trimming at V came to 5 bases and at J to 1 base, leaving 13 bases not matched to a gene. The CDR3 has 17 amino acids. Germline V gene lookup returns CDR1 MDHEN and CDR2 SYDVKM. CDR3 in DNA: TGTGCCAGCAGTGTGCCGAGGACAGGTTTCCCGAACACTGAAGCTTTCTTT. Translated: CASSVPRTGFPNTEAFF.

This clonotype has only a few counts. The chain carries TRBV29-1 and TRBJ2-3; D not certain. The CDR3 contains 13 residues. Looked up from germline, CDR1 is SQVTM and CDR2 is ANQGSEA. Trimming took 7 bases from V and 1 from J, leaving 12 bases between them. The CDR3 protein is CSAGLFGTDTQYF. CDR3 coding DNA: TGCAGCGCCGGCCTCTTTGGCACAGATACGCAGTATTTT.

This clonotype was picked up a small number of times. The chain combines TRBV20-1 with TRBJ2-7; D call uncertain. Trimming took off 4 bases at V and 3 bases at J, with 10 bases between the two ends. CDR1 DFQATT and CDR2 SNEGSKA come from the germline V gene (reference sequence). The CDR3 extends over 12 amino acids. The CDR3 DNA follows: TGCAGTGCTAAGCAGCCCGACTACGAGCAGTACTTC. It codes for CSAKQPDYEQYF.

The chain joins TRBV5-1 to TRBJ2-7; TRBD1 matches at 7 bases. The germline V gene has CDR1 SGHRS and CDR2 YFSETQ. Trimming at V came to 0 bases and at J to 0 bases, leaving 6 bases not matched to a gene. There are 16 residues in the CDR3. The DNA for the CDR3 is TGCGCCAGCAGCTTGGCACAGGGGAGCGGCTCCTACGAGCAGTACTTC. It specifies CASSLAQGSGSYEQYF.

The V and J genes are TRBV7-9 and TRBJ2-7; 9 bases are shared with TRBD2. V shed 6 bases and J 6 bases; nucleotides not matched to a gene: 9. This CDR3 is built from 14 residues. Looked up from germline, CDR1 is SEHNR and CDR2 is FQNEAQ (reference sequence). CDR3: CASSTGTSPLEQYF. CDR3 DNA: TGTGCCAGCAGTACCGGGACTAGCCCCCTCGAGCAGTACTTC.

The chain's CDR3 is CASSTDVGPDQPQHF. The CDR3 DNA follows: TGTGCCAGTAGCACCGATGTAGGGCCGGATCAGCCCCAGCATTTT. The chain has TRBV19 and TRBJ1-5; D ambiguous. The CDR3 covers 15 residues. Germline V lookup: CDR1 LNHDA, CDR2 SQIVND (reference sequence). V shed 6 bases and J shed 5 bases, with 17 bases lying between them. Looking up the rest from reference TRBV19 and TRBJ1-5 gives the full variable domain: DGGITQSPKYLFRKEGQNVTLSCEQNLNHDAMYWYRQDPGQGLRLIYYSQIVNDFQKGDIAEGYSVSREKKESFPLTVTSAQKNPTAFYLCASSTDVGPDQPQHFGDGTRLSIL.

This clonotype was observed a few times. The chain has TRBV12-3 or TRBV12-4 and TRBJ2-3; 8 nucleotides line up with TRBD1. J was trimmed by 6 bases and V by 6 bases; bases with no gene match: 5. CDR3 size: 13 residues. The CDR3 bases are TGTGCCAGCAGCTTGACAGGGGTTGATACGCAGTATTTT. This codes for CASSLTGVDTQYF.

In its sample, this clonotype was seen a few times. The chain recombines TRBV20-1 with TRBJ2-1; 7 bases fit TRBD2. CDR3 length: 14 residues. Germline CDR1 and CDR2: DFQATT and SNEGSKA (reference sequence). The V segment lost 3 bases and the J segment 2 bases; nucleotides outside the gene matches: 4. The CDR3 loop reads CSARQAGAYNEQFF. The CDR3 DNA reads TGCAGTGCTAGGCAGGCGGGAGCCTACAATGAGCAGTTCTTC.

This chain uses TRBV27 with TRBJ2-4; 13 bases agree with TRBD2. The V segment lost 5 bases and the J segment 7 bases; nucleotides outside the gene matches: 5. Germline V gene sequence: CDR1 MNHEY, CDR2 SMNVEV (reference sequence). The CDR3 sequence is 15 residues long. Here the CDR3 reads CASSHGTSGTNIQYF. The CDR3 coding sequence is TGTGCCAGCAGTCATGGGACTAGCGGGACGAACATTCAGTACTTC.

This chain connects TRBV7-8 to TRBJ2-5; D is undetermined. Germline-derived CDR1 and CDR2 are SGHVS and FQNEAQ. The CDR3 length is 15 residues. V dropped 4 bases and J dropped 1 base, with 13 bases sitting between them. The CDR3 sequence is CASSSIGHPQETQYF. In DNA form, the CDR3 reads TGTGCCAGCAGCTCAATTGGCCATCCCCAAGAGACCCAGTACTTC.

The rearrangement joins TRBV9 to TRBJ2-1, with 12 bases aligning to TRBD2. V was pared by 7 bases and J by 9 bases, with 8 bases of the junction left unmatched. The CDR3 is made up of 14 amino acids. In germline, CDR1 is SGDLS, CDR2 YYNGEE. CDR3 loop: CASGMTSGSTEQFF. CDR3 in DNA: TGTGCCAGCGGAATGACTAGCGGGAGTACTGAGCAGTTCTTC.

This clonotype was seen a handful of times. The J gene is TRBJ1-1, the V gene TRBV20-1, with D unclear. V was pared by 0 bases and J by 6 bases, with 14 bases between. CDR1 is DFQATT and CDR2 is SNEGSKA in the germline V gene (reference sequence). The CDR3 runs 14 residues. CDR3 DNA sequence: TGCAGTGCTAGAGATTCCGGGCTTTTTCCTGAAGCTTTCTTT. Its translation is CSARDSGLFPEAFF.

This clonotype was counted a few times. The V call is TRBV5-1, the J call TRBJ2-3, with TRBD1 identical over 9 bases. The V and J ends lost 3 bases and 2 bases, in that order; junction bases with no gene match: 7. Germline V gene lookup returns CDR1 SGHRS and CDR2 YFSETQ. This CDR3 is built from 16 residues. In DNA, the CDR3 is TGCGCCAGCAGCTCTCACAGGGGGCGAGTCACAGATACGCAGTATTTT. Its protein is CASSSHRGRVTDTQYF.

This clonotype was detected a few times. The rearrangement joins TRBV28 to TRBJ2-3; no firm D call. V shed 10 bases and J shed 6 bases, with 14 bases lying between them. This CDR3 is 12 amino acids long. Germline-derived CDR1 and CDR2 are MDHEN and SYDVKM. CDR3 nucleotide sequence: TGTGCCACCAGGATCAAAGCGGATACGCAGTATTTT. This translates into CATRIKADTQYF.

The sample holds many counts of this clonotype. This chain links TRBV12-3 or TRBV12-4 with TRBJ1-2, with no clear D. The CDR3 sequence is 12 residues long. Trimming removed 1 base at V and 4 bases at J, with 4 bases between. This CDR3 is CASSLGSYGYTF. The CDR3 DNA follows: TGTGCCAGCAGTTTAGGTAGCTATGGCTACACCTTC.

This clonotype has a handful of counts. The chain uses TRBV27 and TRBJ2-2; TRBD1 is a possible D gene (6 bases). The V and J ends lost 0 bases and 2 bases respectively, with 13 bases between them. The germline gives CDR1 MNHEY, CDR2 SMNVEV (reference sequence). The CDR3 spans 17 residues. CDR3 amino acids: CASSLSGGRGNTGELFF. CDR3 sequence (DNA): TGTGCCAGCAGTTTATCTGGGGGCAGGGGCAACACCGGGGAGCTGTTTTTT.

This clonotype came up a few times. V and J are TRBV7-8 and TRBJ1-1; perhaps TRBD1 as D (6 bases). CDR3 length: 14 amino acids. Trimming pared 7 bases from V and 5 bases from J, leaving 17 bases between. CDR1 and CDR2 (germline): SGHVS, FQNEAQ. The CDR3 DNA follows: TGTGCCAGCACTCCAAACCGGGGGCTTACTGAAGCTTTCTTT. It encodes CASTPNRGLTEAFF.

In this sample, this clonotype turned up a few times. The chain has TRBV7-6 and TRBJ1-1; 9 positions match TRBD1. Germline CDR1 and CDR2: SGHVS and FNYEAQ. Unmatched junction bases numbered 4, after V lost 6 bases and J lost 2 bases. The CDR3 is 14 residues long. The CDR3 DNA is TGTGCCAGCAGTCAAACAGGGGGCAACACTGAAGCTTTCTTT. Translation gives CASSQTGGNTEAFF.

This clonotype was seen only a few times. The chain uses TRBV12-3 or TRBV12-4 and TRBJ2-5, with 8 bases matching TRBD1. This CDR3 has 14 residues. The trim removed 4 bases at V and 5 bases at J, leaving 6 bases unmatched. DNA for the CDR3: TGTGCCAGCAGTTCCGCAGGGGGCAGGGAGACCCAGTACTTC. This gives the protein CASSSAGGRETQYF.

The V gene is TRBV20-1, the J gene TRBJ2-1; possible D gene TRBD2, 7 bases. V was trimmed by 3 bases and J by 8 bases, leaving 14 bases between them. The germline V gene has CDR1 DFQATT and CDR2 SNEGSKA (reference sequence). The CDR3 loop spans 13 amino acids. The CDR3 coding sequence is TGCAGTGCTAGGGGGGGGGCAGGGGATGAGCAGTTCTTC. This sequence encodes CSARGGAGDEQFF.

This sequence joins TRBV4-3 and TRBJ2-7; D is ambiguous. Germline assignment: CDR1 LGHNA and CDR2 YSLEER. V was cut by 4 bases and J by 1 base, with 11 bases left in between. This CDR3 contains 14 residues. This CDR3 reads CASSLDHRSYEQYF. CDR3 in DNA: TGCGCCAGCAGCCTCGACCACCGATCCTACGAGCAGTACTTC.

For the CDR3, the DNA is TGCGCCAGCAGCCAAGATACGGAGGACTATGGCTACACCTTC. This gives the protein CASSQDTEDYGYTF. V and J are TRBV4-1 and TRBJ1-2; no reliable D call. CDR3 size: 14 residues. V was cut by 0 bases and J by 3 bases, with 8 bases left in between. From germline, CDR1 is MGHRA and CDR2 YSYEKL.

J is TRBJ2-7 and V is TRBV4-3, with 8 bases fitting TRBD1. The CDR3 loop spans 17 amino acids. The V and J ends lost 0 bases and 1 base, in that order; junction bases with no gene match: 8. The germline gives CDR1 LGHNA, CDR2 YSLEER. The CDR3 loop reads CASSQDRTGSSSYEQYF. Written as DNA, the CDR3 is TGCGCCAGCAGCCAAGATCGGACAGGGTCTTCTTCCTACGAGCAGTACTTC.

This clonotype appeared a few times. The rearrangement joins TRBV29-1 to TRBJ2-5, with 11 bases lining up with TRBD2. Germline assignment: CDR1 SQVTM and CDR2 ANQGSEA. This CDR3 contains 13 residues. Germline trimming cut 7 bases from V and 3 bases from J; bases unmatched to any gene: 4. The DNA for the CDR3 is TGCAGCGCTCAGGGACTAGCGGAAGAGACCCAGTACTTC. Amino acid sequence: CSAQGLAEETQYF. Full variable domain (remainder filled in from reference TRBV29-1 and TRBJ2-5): SAVISQKPSRDICQRGTSLTIQCQVDSQVTMMFWYRQQPGQSLTLIATANQGSEATYESGFVIDKFPISRPNLTFSTLTVSNMSPEDSSIYLCSAQGLAEETQYFGPGTRLLVL.

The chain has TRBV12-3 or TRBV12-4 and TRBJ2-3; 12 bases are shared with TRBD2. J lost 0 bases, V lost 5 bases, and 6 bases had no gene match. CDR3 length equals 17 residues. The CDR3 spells CASSPGTSGPSTDTQYF. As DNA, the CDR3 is TGTGCCAGCAGTCCCGGGACTAGCGGGCCTAGCACAGATACGCAGTATTTT.

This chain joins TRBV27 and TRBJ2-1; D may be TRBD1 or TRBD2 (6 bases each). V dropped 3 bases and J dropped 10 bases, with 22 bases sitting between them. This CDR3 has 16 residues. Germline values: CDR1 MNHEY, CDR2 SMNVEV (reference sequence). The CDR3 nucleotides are TGTGCCAGCAGTTTGACTGGGGGGCTAGTGGAGCGAGAGCAGTTCTTC. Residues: CASSLTGGLVEREQFF.

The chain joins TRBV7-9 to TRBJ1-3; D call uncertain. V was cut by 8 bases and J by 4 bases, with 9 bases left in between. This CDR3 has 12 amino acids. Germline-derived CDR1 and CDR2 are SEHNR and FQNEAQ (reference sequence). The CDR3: CASGGLGNTIYF. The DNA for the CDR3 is TGTGCCAGCGGTGGGTTGGGAAACACCATATATTTT.

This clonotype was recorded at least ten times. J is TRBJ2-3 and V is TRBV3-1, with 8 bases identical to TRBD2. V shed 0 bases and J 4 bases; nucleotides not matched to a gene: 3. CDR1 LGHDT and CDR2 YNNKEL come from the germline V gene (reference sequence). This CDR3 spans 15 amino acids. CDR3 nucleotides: TGTGCCAGCAGCCAAGATACGGGACTAGCAGATACGCAGTATTTT. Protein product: CASSQDTGLADTQYF.

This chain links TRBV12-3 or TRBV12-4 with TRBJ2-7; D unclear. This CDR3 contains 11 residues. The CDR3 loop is CSIRRSLEQYF. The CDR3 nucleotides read TGTTCCATCCGACGGTCTCTCGAGCAGTACTTC.